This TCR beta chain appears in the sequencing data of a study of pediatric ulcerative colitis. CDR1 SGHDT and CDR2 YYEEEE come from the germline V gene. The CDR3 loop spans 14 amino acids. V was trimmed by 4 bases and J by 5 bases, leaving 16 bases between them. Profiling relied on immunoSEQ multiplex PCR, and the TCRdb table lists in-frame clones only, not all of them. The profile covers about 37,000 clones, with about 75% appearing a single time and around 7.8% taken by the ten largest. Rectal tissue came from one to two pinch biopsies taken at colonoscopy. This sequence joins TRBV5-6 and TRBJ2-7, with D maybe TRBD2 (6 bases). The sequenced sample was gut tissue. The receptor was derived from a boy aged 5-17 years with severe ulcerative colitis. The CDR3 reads CASSLRRVWHEQYF. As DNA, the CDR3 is TGTGCCAGCAGCCTCCGGAGGGTATGGCACGAGCAGTACTTC.